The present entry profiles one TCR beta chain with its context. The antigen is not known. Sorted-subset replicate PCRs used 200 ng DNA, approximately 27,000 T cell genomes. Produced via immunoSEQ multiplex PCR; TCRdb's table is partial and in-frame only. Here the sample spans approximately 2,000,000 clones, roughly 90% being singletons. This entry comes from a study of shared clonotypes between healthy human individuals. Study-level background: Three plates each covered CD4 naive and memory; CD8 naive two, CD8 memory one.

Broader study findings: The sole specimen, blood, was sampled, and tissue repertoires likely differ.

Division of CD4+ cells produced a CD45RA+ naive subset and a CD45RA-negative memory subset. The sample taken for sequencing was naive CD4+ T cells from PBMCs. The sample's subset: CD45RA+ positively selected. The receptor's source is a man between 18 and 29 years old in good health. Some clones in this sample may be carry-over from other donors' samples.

The CDR3 DNA follows: TGTGCCAGCAGTTCCGTCGGACAGAAACTCTACGAGCAGTACTTC. Amino acids: CASSSVGQKLYEQYF. The chain links TRBV28 to TRBJ2-7; D may be TRBD1 (6 bases). Trimming shortened V by 4 bases and J by 3 bases, and 16 bases separated the two germline ends. The V gene's germline CDR1 is MDHEN and CDR2 SYDVKM. The CDR3 is 15 amino acids.